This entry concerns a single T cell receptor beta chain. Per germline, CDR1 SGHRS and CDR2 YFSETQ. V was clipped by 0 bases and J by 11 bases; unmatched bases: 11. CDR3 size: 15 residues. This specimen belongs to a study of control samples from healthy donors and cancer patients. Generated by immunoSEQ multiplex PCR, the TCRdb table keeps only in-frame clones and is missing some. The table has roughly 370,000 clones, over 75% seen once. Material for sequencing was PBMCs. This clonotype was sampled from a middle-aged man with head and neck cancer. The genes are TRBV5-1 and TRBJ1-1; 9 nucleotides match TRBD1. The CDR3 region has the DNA TGCGCCAGCAGCTTGGAATATTTGGGGACAGGGTTGGCTTTCTTT. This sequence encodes CASSLEYLGTGLAFF.